Listed here are 24 T cell receptor beta chains from one sample, sequenced in a study of blood T cell repertoires in COVID-19. Libraries were prepared by immunoSEQ multiplex PCR; TCRdb keeps only in-frame clonotypes and omits some of them. The data contain 400,000 to 500,000 clones, roughly 90% of them singletons. The material sequenced was PBMCs or T cells enriched from blood (not recorded which). These receptors all come from a woman in her thirties or forties who had recovered from COVID-19.

The genes are TRBV5-4 and TRBJ2-5; TRBD1 agrees at 8 bases. This CDR3 region has 15 residues. V gave up 0 bases and J gave up 5 bases; unmatched junction bases: 6. The V gene's germline CDR1 is SGHNT and CDR2 YYREEE (reference sequence). The CDR3 here is CASSLDWTGRETQYF. The DNA for the CDR3 is TGTGCCAGCAGCTTGGACTGGACAGGGAGGGAGACCCAGTACTTC.

The chain has TRBV5-8 and TRBJ1-6; 8 nucleotides align to TRBD1. Germline trimming cut 2 bases from V and 5 bases from J; bases unmatched to any gene: 9. The CDR3 is 17 residues long. Germline CDR1 reads SGHTS; CDR2 reads YDEGEE. CDR3 sequence: CASSLGGGRGHNSPLHF. The DNA of the CDR3 is TGTGCCAGCAGCTTAGGGGGGGGCAGGGGGCATAATTCACCCCTCCACTTT.

This sequence joins TRBV4-1 and TRBJ2-7; D may be TRBD2 (5 bases). V was pared by 4 bases and J by 3 bases, with 10 bases between. The CDR3 contains 13 residues. The germline CDR1 and CDR2 sequences are MGHRA and YSYEKL. The CDR3 region is CASSLLLGYEQYF. Written as DNA, the CDR3 is TGCGCCAGCAGCCTTCTACTAGGCTACGAGCAGTACTTC.

This clone appeared a single time. The CDR3 coding sequence is TGTGCCAGCAGCTTAGATCGTTACCGGGAGGACTACACAGATACGCAGTATTTT. This encodes CASSLDRYREDYTDTQYF. This sequence joins TRBV11-3 and TRBJ2-3, with 7 positions matching TRBD2. V was clipped by 0 bases and J by 2 bases; unmatched bases: 11. Germline assignment: CDR1 SGHNT and CDR2 YENEEA. The CDR3 consists of 18 residues. The whole variable domain, remainder taken from reference TRBV11-3 and TRBJ2-3, is EAGVVQSPRYKIIEKKQPVAFWCNPISGHNTLYWYLQNLGQGPELLIRYENEEAVDDSQLPKDRFSAERLKGVDSTLKIQPAELGDSAVYLCASSLDRYREDYTDTQYFGPGTRLTVL.

The J gene is TRBJ1-1, the V gene TRBV19; a possible D gene is TRBD1 (5 bases). Germline CDR1 LNHDA, CDR2 SQIVND (reference sequence). V shed 1 base and J shed 0 bases, with 9 bases lying between them. The CDR3 covers 15 residues. The CDR3 loop is CASSIAGGVNTEAFF. Written as DNA, the CDR3 is TGTGCCAGTAGTATAGCTGGAGGGGTGAACACTGAAGCTTTCTTT.

The V and J genes are TRBV4-3 and TRBJ2-2; 8 bases fit TRBD2. V dropped 0 bases and J dropped 5; count of bases not matched to a gene: 11. From germline, CDR1 is LGHNA and CDR2 YSLEER. The CDR3 is 18 amino acids. The CDR3 coding sequence is TGCGCCAGCAGCCAAGATGAGGGAGCGGGAGTAAGGACCGGGGAGCTGTTTTTT. It specifies CASSQDEGAGVRTGELFF.

This clone has a single count. The chain has TRBV10-2 and TRBJ1-2; possible D gene TRBD1, 6 bases. The V end lost 7 bases, the J end lost 3 bases, and 15 bases lay between the germline ends. The length of the CDR3 is 14 residues. Germline lookup yields CDR1 WSHSY and CDR2 SAAADI. CDR3 amino acids: CASNPAGAHYGYTF. The DNA of the CDR3 is TGCGCCAGCAACCCCGCGGGGGCGCACTATGGCTACACCTTC.

This sequence joins TRBV27 and TRBJ1-6, with D maybe TRBD1 (6 bases). From germline, CDR1 is MNHEY and CDR2 SMNVEV (reference sequence). CDR3 size: 16 residues. V was pared by 2 bases and J by 7 bases, with 15 bases between. CDR3: CASSLRQGLRNSPLHF. The CDR3 DNA sequence: TGTGCCAGCAGTTTACGCCAGGGGCTTAGGAATTCACCCCTCCACTTT.

The chain has TRBV5-1 and TRBJ2-3; no firm D call. The V gene's germline CDR1 is SGHRS and CDR2 YFSETQ. The ends were cut back, 0 bases at V and 1 base at J, with 12 bases in the middle. The CDR3 has 16 residues. The CDR3 spells CASSLGVTFGTDTQYF. In DNA, the CDR3 is TGCGCCAGCAGCTTGGGAGTTACGTTTGGCACAGATACGCAGTATTTT.

The chain uses TRBV29-1 and TRBJ1-2, with D possibly being TRBD1 (5 bases). Trimming cost V 4 bases and J 3 bases, with 24 bases left between them. CDR1 and CDR2 from the germline V gene are SQVTM and ANQGSEA. This CDR3 region has 17 residues. The CDR3 reads CSVAKRTPWDPYYGYTF. DNA of the CDR3: TGCAGCGTTGCCAAAAGGACACCTTGGGATCCCTACTATGGCTACACCTTC.

The V and J genes are TRBV12-3 or TRBV12-4 and TRBJ2-3; D gene ambiguous. The CDR3 extends over 11 amino acids. V lost 6 bases, J lost 5 bases, and 6 bases lay in between. The CDR3 sequence: CASRNRDTQYF. CDR3 DNA sequence: TGTGCCAGCAGGAATAGAGATACGCAGTATTTT.

The chain joins TRBV5-4 to TRBJ2-7; 8 bases agree with TRBD1. Germline loops: CDR1 SGHNT, CDR2 YYREEE (reference sequence). V was pared by 4 bases and J by 4 bases, with 4 bases of the junction left unmatched. This CDR3 has 13 residues. This CDR3 is CASSPTGVYEQYF. CDR3 DNA sequence: TGTGCCAGCAGCCCGACAGGGGTGTACGAGCAGTACTTC.

V is TRBV4-3 and J is TRBJ1-6; TRBD1 is a possible D gene (6 bases). There are 17 residues in the CDR3. V was clipped by 3 bases and J by 5 bases, with 17 bases between them. The V gene's germline CDR1 is LGHNA and CDR2 YSLEER. The CDR3 is CASSHYDGAGDNSPLHF. Here the CDR3 DNA reads TGCGCCAGCAGCCATTATGATGGGGCAGGGGATAATTCACCCCTCCACTTT.

The CDR3 is CASSRQKGGTDTQYF. CDR3 sequence (DNA): TGTGCCAGCTCACGGCAGAAAGGGGGCACAGATACGCAGTATTTT. V and J are TRBV18 and TRBJ2-3; the D gene is possibly TRBD1 (5 bases). V shed 4 bases and J shed 1 base, with 12 bases lying between them. The germline gives CDR1 KGHSH, CDR2 LQKENI. The CDR3 totals 15 residues.

This rearrangement joins TRBV27 to TRBJ1-2; D might be TRBD1 (6 bases). CDR1 is MNHEY, CDR2 SMNVEV, per germline (reference sequence). The V gene lost 5 bases and the J gene lost 8 bases, with 18 bases spanning the gap. The CDR3 contains 14 residues. CDR3 nucleotide sequence: TGTGCCAGCAGTAGATTCGTGGGGGCGCGAGGCTACACCTTC. Amino acid sequence: CASSRFVGARGYTF.

The chain joins TRBV30 to TRBJ2-5, with D perhaps TRBD2 (5 bases). Germline-derived CDR1 and CDR2 are GTSNPN and SVGIG (reference sequence). This CDR3 has 13 amino acids. Trimming removed 1 base at V and 4 bases at J, with 10 bases between. CDR3 nucleotide sequence: TGTGCCTGGAGTGGAGGACTCCGAGAGACCCAGTACTTC. It is translated as CAWSGGLRETQYF.

The V call is TRBV3-1 (or the pseudogene TRBV3-2), the J call TRBJ2-7; a weak D match, TRBD2 (6 bases). The V gene's germline CDR1 is LGHDT and CDR2 YNNKEL (reference sequence). The CDR3 is 12 residues long. Trimming stripped 6 bases from V and 6 bases from J, with 12 bases between. CDR3 DNA: TGTGCCAGCAGTCTTGGGGGAGGCGAGCAGTACTTC. Translating gives CASSLGGGEQYF.

This clone was observed a single time. The chain is built from TRBV15 and TRBJ1-2, with D possibly TRBD1 on 5 matching bases. Germline assignment: CDR1 LNHNV and CDR2 YYDKDF (reference sequence). V gave up 0 bases and J gave up 7 bases, with 21 bases separating them. The CDR3 runs 17 residues. CDR3 coding DNA: TGTGCCACCAGCAGAGATAGATCAGGGACTTCAGGTCGTGGCTACACCTTC. This codes for CATSRDRSGTSGRGYTF.

This clone was recorded only once. The chain couples TRBV24-1 to TRBJ2-3; no firm D call. The CDR3 consists of 15 residues. V was trimmed by 0 bases and J by 1 base, leaving 7 bases between them. Germline V lookup: CDR1 KGHDR, CDR2 SFDVKD. Here the CDR3 DNA reads TGTGCCACCAGTGATTTGGACCTAGGCACAGATACGCAGTATTTT. It encodes CATSDLDLGTDTQYF.

The chain links TRBV27 to TRBJ1-2; tentatively, D is TRBD1 (6 bases). The length of the CDR3 is 15 residues. V was pared by 6 bases and J by 5 bases, with 19 bases between. CDR1 is MNHEY, CDR2 SMNVEV, per germline (reference sequence). CDR3 sequence (DNA): TGTGCCAGCAGCCCTACCGAGGGGGTGGGTTATGGCTACACCTTC. Protein product: CASSPTEGVGYGYTF.

V usage is TRBV5-1 and J usage is TRBJ2-1; TRBD2 might be the D (6 bases). The CDR3 totals 14 residues. V was clipped by 4 bases and J by 9 bases, with 17 bases between them. The germline V gene encodes CDR1 SGHRS and CDR2 YFSETQ. Here the CDR3 reads CASSGGTPGGEQFF. CDR3 sequence (DNA): TGCGCCAGCAGCGGCGGGACCCCAGGAGGTGAGCAGTTCTTC.

The chain recombines TRBV11-2 with TRBJ2-4, with 10 bases that match TRBD2. Germline V gives CDR1 SGHAT, CDR2 FQNNGV. V dropped 1 base and J dropped 3; count of bases not matched to a gene: 6. The CDR3 is 17 residues long. The CDR3 here is CASSLAGLADFKNIQYF. In DNA, the CDR3 is TGTGCCAGCAGCTTAGCTGGACTAGCGGACTTCAAAAACATTCAGTACTTC.

This rearrangement joins TRBV15 to TRBJ1-5; D remains ambiguous. The CDR3 totals 16 residues. CDR1 is LNHNV, CDR2 YYDKDF, per germline (reference sequence). Between the trimmed V and J ends, which lost 0 bases and 4 bases, there was a span of 13 bases. The CDR3 sequence is CATSRDGRARNQPQHF. In DNA, the CDR3 is TGTGCCACCAGCAGAGATGGGCGGGCGCGAAATCAGCCCCAGCATTTT.

V and J are TRBV5-8 and TRBJ2-7, with D hard to call. Trimming removed 0 bases at V and 2 bases at J, with 12 bases between. Germline loops: CDR1 SGHTS, CDR2 YDEGEE. The length of the CDR3 is 15 residues. The CDR3 region has the DNA TGTGCCAGCAGCTTGGGGGCAGGAAAAGCCTACGAGCAGTACTTC. It specifies CASSLGAGKAYEQYF.